The next 22 T cell receptor beta chains were all read from a single sample in a study of blood T cells in healthy people across ages. A second PCR, run for roughly 7 to 11 cycles, used a sample-barcoded 5' primer plus a J-beta primer mix. A single record per CDR3 protein comes from TCRdb applying MiXCR to the 5' RACE reads. Of 850,000 to 1,100,000 distinct CDR3 sequences in the sample, more than 30% were seen once. Sequenced: blood. These receptors came from a man younger than 35 in good health.

This clonotype showed up just a few times. The chain employs TRBV12-5 and TRBJ1-1, with D possibly TRBD1 on 6 matching bases. V lost 6 bases, J lost 5 bases, and 13 bases lay in between. CDR1 and CDR2 (germline): LGHNT, FRNRAP. The CDR3 sequence is 13 residues long. CDR3 DNA: TGTGCTAGTGGCCGAGAGGGGGGGACTGAAGCTTTCTTT. Its protein is CASGREGGTEAFF.

V usage is TRBV6-5 and J usage is TRBJ2-2; no firm D call. This CDR3 comprises 17 residues. In germline, CDR1 is MNHEY, CDR2 SVGAGI. Deletions cut 3 bases from V and 1 base from J, with 15 bases between. In DNA form, the CDR3 reads TGTGCCAGCAGTTATTCCCGATCAGCCTTGAACACCGGGGAGCTGTTTTTT. Its protein is CASSYSRSALNTGELFF.

The V gene is TRBV10-3, the J gene TRBJ2-3; possibly TRBD1 for D (6 bases). V was shortened by 7 bases and J by 4 bases, with 18 bases between the two germline ends. In germline, CDR1 is ENHRY, CDR2 SYGVKD. The length of the CDR3 is 15 residues. CDR3 sequence: CAITLNRAGADTQYF. Written as DNA, the CDR3 is TGTGCCATCACCCTGAACAGGGCTGGGGCAGATACGCAGTATTTT.

A word on this clonotype: A read error may account for a junction end that differs from germline. The chain uses TRBV12-3 or TRBV12-4 and TRBJ2-2; 7 bases are shared with TRBD1. This CDR3 contains 15 residues. The CDR3 loop is CAGSRDRGSTGELFF. Here the CDR3 DNA reads TGTGCCGGCAGTCGGGACAGAGGCAGCACCGGGGAGCTGTTTTTT.

This chain links TRBV2 with TRBJ1-2, with TRBD1 matching 7 bases. The CDR3 totals 14 residues. V gave up 7 bases and J gave up 3 bases; unmatched junction bases: 8. Per the germline V gene, CDR1 is SNHLY and CDR2 is FYNNEI. CDR3 loop: CASTNRGLDYGYTF. The CDR3 region has the DNA TGTGCCAGCACAAACAGGGGCTTGGACTATGGCTACACCTTC.

This clonotype was picked up a small number of times. The V and J genes are TRBV6-1 and TRBJ2-7; 8 bases are a match to TRBD1. This CDR3 spans 14 amino acids. Looked up from germline, CDR1 is MNHNS and CDR2 is SASEGT. The V segment lost 6 bases and the J segment 5 bases; nucleotides outside the gene matches: 9. CDR3 nucleotide sequence: TGTGCCAGCAGAAAACGAGAACAGGGGGACGAGCAGTACTTC. Residues: CASRKREQGDEQYF.

This clonotype was counted between two and nine times. The CDR3 is CASRTTNQPQHF. CDR3 in DNA: TGTGCCAGCAGGACCACAAATCAGCCCCAGCATTTT. This sequence joins TRBV6-2 or TRBV6-3 and TRBJ1-5; D gene ambiguous. Trimming pared 6 bases from V and 4 bases from J, leaving 7 bases between. Germline values: CDR1 MNHEY, CDR2 SVGEGT. There are 12 residues in the CDR3.

The chain has TRBV6-1 and TRBJ1-2, with D maybe TRBD1 (5 bases). CDR3 length: 14 amino acids. V dropped 6 bases and J dropped 4 bases, with 15 bases sitting between them. Per germline, CDR1 MNHNS and CDR2 SASEGT. CDR3 DNA sequence: TGTGCCAGCAGGAGCTCCGGGGCGGGCTATGGCTACACCTTC. Translating it yields CASRSSGAGYGYTF.

The J gene is TRBJ1-2, the V gene TRBV7-2; possible D gene TRBD1, 6 bases. V lost 0 bases to trimming and J lost 7 bases, with 12 bases between them. Germline CDR1 SGHTA, CDR2 FQGNSA. CDR3 size: 14 residues. Written as DNA, the CDR3 is TGTGCCAGCAGCTTAGCCCCAGGGACACGTGGCTACACCTTC. Residues: CASSLAPGTRGYTF.

This clonotype came up many times. V and J are TRBV29-1 and TRBJ2-5; TRBD2 matches at 8 bases. J lost 1 base, V lost 3 bases, and 4 bases had no gene match. This CDR3 is 14 amino acids long. Germline assignment: CDR1 SQVTM and CDR2 ANQGSEA. The CDR3: CSVEGTSPQETQYF. CDR3 nucleotide sequence: TGCAGCGTTGAGGGGACTAGTCCCCAAGAGACCCAGTACTTC.

This clonotype was detected a few times. The V gene is TRBV9, the J gene TRBJ1-2, with D hard to call. CDR1 SGDLS and CDR2 YYNGEE come from the germline V gene. Trimming pared 1 base from V and 4 bases from J, leaving 8 bases between. This CDR3 comprises 13 residues. The CDR3 nucleotides are TGTGCCAGCAGCGTATCCGCGATCTATGGCTACACCTTC. This encodes CASSVSAIYGYTF. Supplemented by reference TRBV9 and TRBJ1-2, the full variable domain reads DSGVTQTPKHLITATGQRVTLRCSPRSGDLSVYWYQQSLDQGLQFLIQYYNGEERAKGNILERFSAQQFPDLHSELNLSSLELGDSALYFCASSVSAIYGYTFGSGTRLTVV.

This clonotype was detected once. The J gene is TRBJ2-7, the V gene TRBV2; tentatively, D is TRBD1 (6 bases). CDR1 and CDR2 from the germline V gene are SNHLY and FYNNEI. Trimming removed 1 base at V and 3 bases at J, with 10 bases between. This CDR3 has 14 amino acids. The CDR3 DNA follows: TGTGCCAGCAGTGAAGGGGGACAATTCTACGAGCAGTACTTC. Its protein is CASSEGGQFYEQYF. The variable domain in full, completed from reference TRBV2 and TRBJ2-7, reads EPEVTQTPSHQVTQMGQEVILRCVPISNHLYFYWYRQILGQKVEFLVSFYNNEISEKSEIFDDQFSVERPDGSNFTLKIRSTKLEDSAMYFCASSEGGQFYEQYFGPGTRLTVT.

This clonotype was found a few times. The chain joins TRBV29-1 to TRBJ2-3; no clear D. Germline CDR1 and CDR2: SQVTM and ANQGSEA. V lost 1 base and J 6 bases, leaving 14 bases between the germline ends. This CDR3 has 14 amino acids. CDR3 protein: CSVEGLEVPDTQYF. Here the CDR3 DNA reads TGCAGCGTTGAAGGTCTTGAGGTACCCGATACGCAGTATTTT.

The chain is built from TRBV6-1 and TRBJ1-5; D is undetermined. Per the germline V gene, CDR1 is MNHNS and CDR2 is SASEGT. The CDR3 consists of 17 residues. Trimming removed 2 bases at V and 2 bases at J, with 16 bases between. CDR3 residues: CASSETPSNWGNQPQHF. CDR3 in DNA: TGTGCCAGCAGTGAAACCCCCAGTAATTGGGGCAATCAGCCCCAGCATTTT.

This clonotype was seen only a few times. This chain links TRBV4-3 with TRBJ1-1; D is possibly TRBD1 (5 bases). V was clipped by 0 bases and J by 6 bases, with 14 bases between them. The CDR3 runs 15 residues. CDR1 LGHNA and CDR2 YSLEER come from the germline V gene. The CDR3 DNA is TGCGCCAGCAGCCAAGATCGGGGCCGAGTCGCTGAAGCTTTCTTT. Its protein is CASSQDRGRVAEAFF.

This sequence joins TRBV11-2 and TRBJ1-1; D remains ambiguous. Trimming took 8 bases from V and 5 from J, leaving 15 bases between them. The CDR3 consists of 13 residues. Germline V gene sequence: CDR1 SGHAT, CDR2 FQNNGV. CDR3 in DNA: TGTGCCAGCGGAACAAATACCCCGACTGAAGCTTTCTTT. Its protein product is CASGTNTPTEAFF.

The rearrangement uses TRBV7-6 and TRBJ2-7, with 7 bases lining up with TRBD2. J gave up 2 bases and V 5 bases, and 6 bases lay outside the gene matches. CDR3 length: 14 amino acids. The V gene's germline CDR1 is SGHVS and CDR2 FNYEAQ. The CDR3 DNA sequence: TGTGCCAGCAGCGACCTAGCGGAAACCTACGAGCAGTACTTC. This codes for CASSDLAETYEQYF.

V gene TRBV12-3 or TRBV12-4 combines with J gene TRBJ1-6; 9 positions match TRBD1. This CDR3 spans 14 amino acids. V lost 5 bases to trimming and J lost 14 bases; unmatched junction nucleotides: 10. CDR3 sequence (DNA): TGTGCCAGCAGTCCTTGGGACAGGGACAACACCCTCCACTTT. It yields the protein CASSPWDRDNTLHF.

The chain carries TRBV7-6 and TRBJ1-5; 12 nucleotides align to TRBD1. Germline V CDR1 and CDR2: SGHVS, FNYEAQ. The CDR3 consists of 19 residues. After removal of 1 base from V and 5 bases from J, the junction contained 12 bases not matched to a gene. The CDR3 spells CASSLVAGQGAWGDQPQHF. The CDR3 DNA is TGTGCCAGCAGCTTAGTAGCGGGACAGGGGGCTTGGGGTGATCAGCCCCAGCATTTT.

V gene TRBV7-9 combines with J gene TRBJ2-1, with 7 nucleotides matching TRBD1. The CDR3 consists of 16 residues. Germline lookup yields CDR1 SEHNR and CDR2 FQNEAQ (reference sequence). J lost 2 bases, V lost 5 bases, and 9 bases had no gene match. The CDR3 region is CASSPRTGGTYNEQFF. The CDR3, as DNA: TGTGCCAGCAGCCCTCGGACAGGTGGTACCTACAATGAGCAGTTCTTC. Drawing the rest from reference TRBV7-9 and TRBJ2-1, the complete variable domain is DTGVSQNPRHKITKRGQNVTFRCDPISEHNRLYWYRQTLGQGPEFLTYFQNEAQLEKSRLLSDRFSAERPKGSFSTLEIQRTEQGDSAMYLCASSPRTGGTYNEQFFGPGTRLTVL.

A note on this clonotype: Sequence at one end of the junction differs from germline and may be a read error. This rearrangement joins TRBV7-8 to TRBJ1-1; D is perhaps TRBD1 (5 bases). The length of the CDR3 is 14 residues. CDR1 and CDR2 from the germline V gene are SGHVS and FQNEAQ. The CDR3 region is CVSSFNQGNTEAFF. As DNA, the CDR3 is TGTGTCAGCAGCTTCAATCAGGGGAACACTGAAGCTTTCTTT.

This rearrangement joins TRBV4-1 to TRBJ1-2; 7 bases fit TRBD1. V lost 4 bases, J lost 0 bases, and 11 bases stayed unmatched. The CDR3 runs to 17 residues. Germline CDR1 and CDR2: MGHRA and YSYEKL. For the CDR3, the DNA is TGCGCCAGCAGCCGAGGGACAGCCCGCGATCCTAACTATGGCTACACCTTC. Translating it yields CASSRGTARDPNYGYTF.